The T cell receptor beta chain under discussion was sequenced for a study of type 1 and type 2 diabetes patients. The wider study: The cohort mixed type 1 diabetes, type 2 diabetes and nondiabetic donors. Notes on the study in general: A median of one highly-expanded CD4+ clone, covering about 3.7% of reads, occurred in type 2 diabetes. Age and gender were not matched between study groups.

Notes on this clonotype: Its antigen is currently unknown.

PCR was run on genomic DNA. Multiplex PCR with 30 forward and 13 reverse primers amplified the TCR beta CDR3. MiXCR, run by TCRdb on the multiplex PCR reads, gives a single entry per CDR3 protein. The sample yields a few hundred thousand distinct CDR3 sequences, around 50% seen once. The CDR3 has 16 residues. Looked up from germline, CDR1 is SGHRS and CDR2 is YFSETQ. J lost 2 bases, V lost 3 bases, and 7 bases had no gene match. Sequencing was done on a sample of peripheral blood mononuclear cells (PBMCs). The sequence was obtained from a young man with type 2 diabetes. The gene calls are TRBV5-1 and TRBJ2-5, with 10 bases identical to TRBD2. This CDR3 is CASSSVAGGAQETQYF. Here the CDR3 DNA reads TGCGCCAGCAGCTCCGTAGCGGGGGGAGCTCAAGAGACCCAGTACTTC.